One and the same sample provided the 14 T cell receptor beta chains below, sequenced in a study of blood T cell repertoires in COVID-19. TCRdb keeps only in-frame clones here, not all; method: immunoSEQ multiplex PCR. The repertoire includes 400,000 or so clones, roughly 87% of them detected once, and less than 0.75% sits in the top ten. The sequencing input was PBMCs or T cells enriched from blood (not recorded which). These receptors were obtained from a man aged 18-30 years who had recovered from COVID-19.

V is TRBV7-2 and J is TRBJ1-1, with D uncertain. The CDR3 is 13 residues long. The germline CDR1 and CDR2 sequences are SGHTA and FQGNSA. Trimming left V 4 bases short and J 0 bases short, with 6 bases between. The CDR3 protein is CASSSGMNTEAFF. For the CDR3, the DNA is TGTGCCAGCAGCTCGGGGATGAACACTGAAGCTTTCTTT.

The chain has TRBV5-1 and TRBJ1-2; possibly TRBD1 for D (6 bases). Germline lookup yields CDR1 SGHRS and CDR2 YFSETQ. The CDR3 totals 15 residues. V was clipped by 4 bases and J by 7 bases, with 20 bases between them. In DNA, the CDR3 is TGCGCCAGCAGCGTTGGTACTCAGGGGCTCGGTGGCTACACCTTC. Translating gives CASSVGTQGLGGYTF.

The V gene is TRBV7-9, the J gene TRBJ1-3; D ambiguous. V was clipped by 7 bases and J by 6 bases, with 13 bases between them. The CDR3 covers 13 residues. Germline values: CDR1 SEHNR, CDR2 FQNEAQ (reference sequence). The CDR3 spells CASTPGGTNTIYF. The DNA for the CDR3 is TGTGCCAGCACACCAGGTGGCACAAACACCATATATTTT.

The chain recombines TRBV28 with TRBJ2-1; D unresolved. Trimming left V 3 bases short and J 6 bases short, with 9 bases between. CDR3 size: 13 residues. From germline, CDR1 is MDHEN and CDR2 SYDVKM. The CDR3 DNA sequence: TGTGCCAGCAGTTTGCCTGACTTCAATGAGCAGTTCTTC. This gives the protein CASSLPDFNEQFF.

The rearrangement links TRBV7-6 to TRBJ2-5; D perhaps matches TRBD2 (5 bases). The CDR3 runs to 15 residues. Germline V gives CDR1 SGHVS, CDR2 FNYEAQ. Trimming removed 1 base at V and 2 bases at J, with 11 bases between. The CDR3 loop is CASSLGGSGQETQYF. The CDR3 bases are TGTGCCAGCAGCTTAGGTGGGTCGGGACAAGAGACCCAGTACTTC.

The CDR3 DNA sequence: TGTGCCAGCAGCCGCAGAGACGCGGGGATGTTATACGAGCAGTACTTC. Amino acid sequence: CASSRRDAGMLYEQYF. The rearrangement joins TRBV27 to TRBJ2-7; D perhaps matches TRBD2 (6 bases). The CDR3 is 16 amino acids. In germline, CDR1 is MNHEY, CDR2 SMNVEV (reference sequence). Trimming pared 6 bases from V and 4 bases from J, leaving 22 bases between.

The chain is built from TRBV5-1 and TRBJ2-1, with 7 bases aligning to TRBD2. This CDR3 region has 14 residues. Germline-derived CDR1 and CDR2 are SGHRS and YFSETQ. J was trimmed by 8 bases and V by 6 bases; bases with no gene match: 11. CDR3 nucleotides: TGCGCCAGCAAACGACCGGGACTACACGATGAGCAGTTCTTC. This codes for CASKRPGLHDEQFF. The variable domain in full, completed from reference TRBV5-1 and TRBJ2-1, reads KAGVTQTPRYLIKTRGQQVTLSCSPISGHRSVSWYQQTPGQGLQFLFEYFSETQRNKGNFPGRFSGRQFSNSRSEMNVSTLELGDSALYLCASKRPGLHDEQFFGPGTRLTVL.

The chain is built from TRBV19 and TRBJ1-1; TRBD1 aligns across 7 bases. The CDR3 has 14 residues. Looked up from germline, CDR1 is LNHDA and CDR2 is SQIVND (reference sequence). V was clipped by 4 bases and J by 4 bases; unmatched bases: 6. CDR3 DNA: TGTGCCAGTAGTAGGCGACAGGGCGCCACTGAAGCTTTCTTT. Protein sequence: CASSRRQGATEAFF.

This chain uses TRBV4-1 with TRBJ2-7; 7 bases match TRBD2. V was clipped by 0 bases and J by 3 bases; unmatched bases: 8. Germline CDR1 and CDR2: MGHRA and YSYEKL. This CDR3 is 16 amino acids long. The CDR3 reads CASSQDGLVPLYEQYF. As DNA, the CDR3 is TGCGCCAGCAGCCAAGATGGACTAGTCCCACTCTACGAGCAGTACTTC.

This clone was seen a handful of times. V gene TRBV4-1 combines with J gene TRBJ1-3; D perhaps matches TRBD1 (5 bases). CDR3 length equals 16 residues. Trimming shortened V by 4 bases and J by 4 bases, and 17 bases separated the two germline ends. Germline V CDR1 and CDR2: MGHRA, YSYEKL. The CDR3 DNA reads as TGCGCCAGCAGCCTCCTGACAGAAACTTCAGGAAACACCATATATTTT. This translates into CASSLLTETSGNTIYF.

This rearrangement joins TRBV18 to TRBJ2-2; D might be TRBD2 (7 bases). The germline CDR1 and CDR2 sequences are KGHSH and LQKENI. The CDR3 length is 16 residues. Trimming took off 1 base at V and 4 bases at J, with 13 bases between the two ends. CDR3 sequence: CASSPQSGGSTGELFF. The CDR3 DNA reads as TGTGCCAGCTCACCACAATCGGGGGGCAGCACCGGGGAGCTGTTTTTT. Supplemented by reference TRBV18 and TRBJ2-2, the full variable domain reads NAGVMQNPRHLVRRRGQEARLRCSPMKGHSHVYWYRQLPEEGLKFMVYLQKENIIDESGMPKERFSAEFPKEGPSILRIQQVVRGDSAAYFCASSPQSGGSTGELFFGEGSRLTVL.

V and J are TRBV13 and TRBJ2-1, with D possibly matching TRBD2 (6 bases). Trimming left V 10 bases short and J 7 bases short, with 23 bases between. Germline V gives CDR1 PRHDT, CDR2 FYEKMQ (reference sequence). This CDR3 has 15 residues. CDR3 in DNA: TGTGCCACCCTAAAGACGGGGGAAAGGGTGAATGAGCAGTTCTTC. Its protein is CATLKTGERVNEQFF.

V gene TRBV18 combines with J gene TRBJ2-1, with 9 bases aligning to TRBD2. V lost 1 base and J lost 7; bases outside the gene matches: 5. CDR1 is KGHSH and CDR2 is LQKENI in the germline V gene. The CDR3 has 15 amino acids. CDR3 sequence reads: CASSPRREGRNEQFF. DNA of the CDR3: TGTGCCAGCTCACCACGGCGGGAGGGCCGAAATGAGCAGTTCTTC.

The chain carries TRBV11-2 and TRBJ1-2, with D perhaps TRBD1 (6 bases). The CDR3 has 15 residues. From germline, CDR1 is SGHAT and CDR2 FQNNGV. V was cut by 0 bases and J by 4 bases, with 12 bases left in between. CDR3 in DNA: TGTGCCAGCAGCTTAGAGGCAGGGGAGTCCTATGGCTACACCTTC. It yields the protein CASSLEAGESYGYTF. Full variable domain (outside the CDR3, taken from reference TRBV11-2 and TRBJ1-2): EAGVAQSPRYKIIEKRQSVAFWCNPISGHATLYWYQQILGQGPKLLIQFQNNGVVDDSQLPKDRFSAERLKGVDSTLKIQPAKLEDSAVYLCASSLEAGESYGYTFGSGTRLTVV.